This T cell receptor (beta chain) was found in a study of T cell responses to AZD1222 COVID-19 vaccine. Study-level points and caveats: Unmutated variant regions reportedly attract nearly half of all spike-specific TCRs. Two AZD1222 administrations were followed by greater Spike-specific TCR breadth and depth. No day 14 peak samples; only post-peak repertoires were characterized. Donors in the cohort were predominantly white British and more often female, and clonal diversity was possibly underestimated.

CDR3 size: 14 residues. Trimming removed 4 bases from V and 8 bases from J, with 18 bases in between. Germline V lookup: CDR1 SGHRS, CDR2 YFSETQ. To note about this clone: Its target is unknown.

Clones were sequenced by immunoSEQ multiplex PCR, and TCRdb holds only the in-frame ones, with some missing. The sample has about 140,000 clones, roughly 85% seen once; the top ten hold around 8%. The V call is TRBV5-1, the J call TRBJ1-2; D unresolved. This specimen consisted of peripheral blood, obtained 28 days after the second dose of the MenACWY control vaccine. The clonotype originates from an adult who received the MenACWY meningococcal vaccine as a control. CDR3 in DNA: TGCGCCAGCAGCGAACCTGGACTGACTTGGGGCTACACCTTC. This encodes CASSEPGLTWGYTF.